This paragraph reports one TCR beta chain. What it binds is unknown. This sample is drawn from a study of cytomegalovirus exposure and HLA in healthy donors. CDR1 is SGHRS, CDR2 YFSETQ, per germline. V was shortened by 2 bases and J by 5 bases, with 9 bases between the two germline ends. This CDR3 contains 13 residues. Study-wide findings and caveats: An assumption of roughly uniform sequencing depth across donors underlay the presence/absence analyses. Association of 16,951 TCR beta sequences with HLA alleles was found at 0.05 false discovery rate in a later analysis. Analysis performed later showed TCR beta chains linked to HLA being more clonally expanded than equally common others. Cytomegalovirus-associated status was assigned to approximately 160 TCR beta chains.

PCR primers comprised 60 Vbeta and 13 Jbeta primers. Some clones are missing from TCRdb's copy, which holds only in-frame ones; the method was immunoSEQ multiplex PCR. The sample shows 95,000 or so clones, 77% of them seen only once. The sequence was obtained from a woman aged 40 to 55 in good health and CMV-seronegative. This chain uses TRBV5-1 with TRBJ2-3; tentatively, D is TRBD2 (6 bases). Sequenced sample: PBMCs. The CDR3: CASSFRGGDTQYF. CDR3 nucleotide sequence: TGCGCCAGCAGCTTCCGGGGAGGAGATACGCAGTATTTT.